A single sample gave rise to the 13 T cell receptor beta chains below, sequenced in a study of blood T cell repertoires in COVID-19. Sequenced by immunoSEQ multiplex PCR; TCRdb stores in-frame clones only, minus some. This sample has around 210,000 clones, with roughly 88% found just once. The sequenced material came from peripheral blood. Receptors originate from a man aged 50-60 years with COVID-19, enrolled during active disease.

This clone was counted a single time. The chain recombines TRBV18 with TRBJ1-3; 8 nucleotides match TRBD1. This CDR3 has 16 amino acids. Germline CDR1 reads KGHSH; CDR2 reads LQKENI. J lost 3 bases, V lost 2 bases, and 6 bases had no gene match. Here the CDR3 reads CASSPSKTGVGNTIYF. The CDR3 nucleotides read TGTGCCAGCTCACCATCAAAGACAGGGGTTGGAAACACCATATATTTT.

The chain is built from TRBV5-1 and TRBJ1-4; a weak D match, TRBD1 (5 bases). Germline V gene sequence: CDR1 SGHRS, CDR2 YFSETQ. Trimming left V 0 bases short and J 6 bases short, with 12 bases between. The CDR3 has 15 residues. For the CDR3, the DNA is TGCGCCAGCAGCTTGGGGTGGGGGGAGCATGAAAAACTGTTTTTT. It codes for CASSLGWGEHEKLFF. The full variable domain, its missing parts supplied by reference TRBV5-1 and TRBJ1-4, is KAGVTQTPRYLIKTRGQQVTLSCSPISGHRSVSWYQQTPGQGLQFLFEYFSETQRNKGNFPGRFSGRQFSNSRSEMNVSTLELGDSALYLCASSLGWGEHEKLFFGSGTQLSVL.

The J gene is TRBJ1-4, the V gene TRBV6-6; TRBD1 is a possible D gene (5 bases). V dropped 8 bases and J dropped 7 bases, with 14 bases sitting between them. This CDR3 is built from 13 residues. The germline V gene has CDR1 MNHNY and CDR2 SVGAGI (reference sequence). CDR3 in amino acids: CASGGGSGEKLFF. The CDR3 nucleotides read TGTGCCAGCGGGGGAGGTTCCGGTGAAAAACTGTTTTTT.

This chain uses TRBV2 with TRBJ2-6, with 10 bases lining up with TRBD1. This CDR3 has 17 amino acids. The ends lost 6 bases at V and 0 bases at J; junction bases unmatched: 5. Germline assignment: CDR1 SNHLY and CDR2 FYNNEI. The CDR3 region has the DNA TGTGCCAGCAGACCGGGACAGGGGTACTCTGGGGCCAACGTCCTGACTTTC. Its protein product is CASRPGQGYSGANVLTF.

V gene TRBV18 combines with J gene TRBJ2-4; 15 bases fit TRBD2. The CDR3 is made up of 16 amino acids. V gave up 5 bases and J gave up 6 bases; unmatched junction bases: 5. The germline V gene has CDR1 KGHSH and CDR2 LQKENI. CDR3 sequence: CASSLPGLAGGNIQYF. The CDR3 coding sequence is TGTGCCAGCTCATTACCGGGACTAGCGGGAGGAAACATTCAGTACTTC.

This chain links TRBV18 with TRBJ2-3; unclear D gene. The CDR3 length is 15 residues. Looked up from germline, CDR1 is KGHSH and CDR2 is LQKENI. V lost 3 bases to trimming and J lost 2 bases, with 12 bases between them. The CDR3 nucleotides read TGTGCCAGCTCACCGGGCACCCCCGCCACAGATACGCAGTATTTT. Residues: CASSPGTPATDTQYF. Using reference TRBV18 and TRBJ2-3 for the parts outside the CDR3, the full variable domain is NAGVMQNPRHLVRRRGQEARLRCSPMKGHSHVYWYRQLPEEGLKFMVYLQKENIIDESGMPKERFSAEFPKEGPSILRIQQVVRGDSAAYFCASSPGTPATDTQYFGPGTRLTVL.

The V call is TRBV29-1, the J call TRBJ2-3, with 8 bases that match TRBD1. The CDR3 is made up of 15 amino acids. V lost 8 bases, J lost 4 bases, and 14 bases stayed unmatched. Germline CDR1 reads SQVTM; CDR2 reads ANQGSEA. For the CDR3, the DNA is TGCAGCTTCCTTAAAGGACAGGGCTATCCAGATACGCAGTATTTT. It specifies CSFLKGQGYPDTQYF.

This rearrangement joins TRBV30 to TRBJ2-7, with D unclear. This CDR3 is 12 amino acids long. The V end was cut by 2 bases, the J end by 7 bases, with 12 bases between. CDR1 GTSNPN and CDR2 SVGIG come from the germline V gene (reference sequence). CDR3 amino acids: CAWSSEILEQYF. In nucleotides, the CDR3 is TGTGCCTGGAGTTCCGAGATTTTGGAGCAGTACTTC.

The CDR3 loop reads CASSYQDRGSTEAFF. The CDR3 DNA reads as TGTGCCAGCAGTTACCAAGACAGGGGTTCCACTGAAGCTTTCTTT. This chain links TRBV6-5 with TRBJ1-1; 8 bases are shared with TRBD1. V shed 2 bases, J shed 4 bases, and the junction held 6 bases outside the gene matches. CDR3 length: 15 residues. Germline V gene sequence: CDR1 MNHEY, CDR2 SVGAGI.

The chain recombines TRBV29-1 with TRBJ2-6, with TRBD1 identical over 7 bases. Trimming removed 1 base from V and 0 bases from J; junction bases left unmatched: 3. Germline V CDR1 and CDR2: SQVTM, ANQGSEA. The CDR3 consists of 16 residues. CDR3 protein: CSVEGQGSSGANVLTF. CDR3 bases: TGCAGCGTTGAAGGACAGGGTAGCTCTGGGGCCAACGTCCTGACTTTC.

The chain couples TRBV24-1 to TRBJ1-1; tentatively, D is TRBD1 (5 bases). Looked up from germline, CDR1 is KGHDR and CDR2 is SFDVKD. The CDR3 consists of 11 residues. Trimming took off 3 bases at V and 11 bases at J, with 9 bases between the two ends. CDR3 sequence reads: CATSDRGRAFF. CDR3 DNA: TGTGCCACCAGTGATCGGGGGAGGGCTTTCTTT.

The V gene is TRBV10-1, the J gene TRBJ2-7; D is undetermined. From germline, CDR1 is WNHNN and CDR2 SYGVQD (reference sequence). The length of the CDR3 is 11 residues. Trimming stripped 5 bases from V and 3 bases from J, with 5 bases between. The CDR3 nucleotides read TGCGCCAGCAGTAATAACTACGAGCAGTACTTC. As protein: CASSNNYEQYF.

The gene calls are TRBV19 and TRBJ2-1; tentative D call: TRBD1 (6 bases). Trimming cost V 6 bases and J 0 bases, with 12 bases left between them. Per germline, CDR1 LNHDA and CDR2 SQIVND (reference sequence). CDR3 length: 15 residues. CDR3 loop: CASSPRGGSYNEQFF. The CDR3 DNA is TGTGCCAGTAGCCCTCGAGGGGGCTCCTACAATGAGCAGTTCTTC.